This TCR beta chain is from a study of blood T cell repertoires in COVID-19 (TCRdb year 2020). In the study overall: Samples from collaborators originated in the United States, Italy and Spain and spanned both the acute and convalescent phases of COVID-19. The material from the prospective study consisted of cDNA or gDNA derived from T cells, B-cell-depleted T cells, or PBMCs. The dataset comprised deeply sampled blood TCRbeta repertoires from subjects exposed to, actively infected with, or recovered from COVID-19. A freely available public database, intended as a resource for researchers studying the immune response to SARS-CoV-2, is where the repertoires were released. The samples were drawn from the first 160 participants of the ongoing ImmuneRACE study and from 1,254 subjects provided by 6 global collaborators. Sample metadata almost always included a de-identified subject ID, COVID-19 status, age in years and sex. Where available, HLA class I and class II types were obtained from metadata supplied by the sample provider rather than from assay-based typing.

What the research found in general, with its limitations: Clinical and demographic metadata were provided uncurated, with the amount varying by source and participant.

This clone was counted a few times. What this receptor recognizes is not known. Base qualities were left out, and no much larger clone turns up one base away. TCRbeta CDR3 regions were amplified from genomic DNA using the immunoSEQ Assay, a bias-controlled multiplex PCR. In the authors' own workflow: The number of nucleated cells in each sample was estimated from the amplification of reference gene primers within the assay. To quantify the absolute abundance of each unique TCRbeta CDR3 rearrangement, sequence reads were collapsed and filtered. For each sample, productive Simpson clonality was calculated as the square root of Simpson's diversity index across productive rearrangements. TCRdb provides this immuneACCESS table in a form limited to in-frame rearrangements. Some clones are lacking; in checked studies, under half of them reflect an unresolved V gene, and why the rest are absent is not known. V and J calls and clone size are given by that table; D and trimming were obtained from the DNA. The sample table contains 250,000 to 300,000 clones; only one count was recorded for 80% to 85% of them. The leading ten clones occupy around 3% of the sample.

Trimmed from V: 6 bases; trimmed from J: 5 bases; junction bases lacking a gene match: 7. From the germline V gene, CDR1 is MNHEY and CDR2 is SVGEGT. The CDR3 runs 14 amino acids, cysteine and phenylalanine included. Just the 42-base CDR3 DNA is kept, in frame starting at base 1. Collaborating institutions collected whole blood in K2EDTA tubes following their own protocols. For TCRbeta analysis, collaborators shipped samples as frozen whole blood, isolated PBMCs, or DNA extracted from either of those sample types. Sequenced sample: peripheral blood. This chain joins TRBV6-2 or TRBV6-3 to TRBJ1-5; the central 7 bases match TRBD1. This TCR came from a woman aged 55-70 years with active or convalescent COVID-19. CDR3 reads: CASSSDRYYQPQHF. The DNA reads TGTGCCAGCAGCTCGGACAGGTATTATCAGCCCCAGCATTTT.